This TCR beta chain was identified in a study of T cells in Graves' hyperthyroidism and ophthalmopathy. Uncontrolled infection, other autoimmune disease, pregnancy or lactation disqualified patients from enrolment. As for this clonotype: Its target is not known.

RNA transcripts yielded amplified TCR beta CDR3 regions. A set of HTBI primers served as the primers for a first-round RT-PCR of the TCR CDR3. In TCRdb, the multiplex PCR reads were re-called with MiXCR into one record per CDR3 protein. The sample records hundreds of thousands of distinct CDR3 sequences, around 45% being singletons. The CDR3 length is 14 residues. V was shortened by 1 base and J by 2 bases, with 10 bases between the two germline ends. Germline V gene lookup returns CDR1 SGHRS and CDR2 YFSETQ. Regarding the study as a whole: The blood repertoire included most of the expanded thyroid clonotypes above 0.001. Ophthalmopathy, which appeared later, was predicted by the model a median approximately six months before onset.

The V call is TRBV5-1, the J call TRBJ2-7, with D maybe TRBD2 (6 bases). This clonotype was obtained from a woman aged 18-35 years with Graves' hyperthyroidism. Sequenced sample: peripheral blood or thyroid tissue (not recorded which). CDR3 region: CASSLSGGTYEQYF. Written as DNA, the CDR3 is TGCGCCAGCAGCTTGTCCGGGGGTACCTACGAGCAGTACTTC.